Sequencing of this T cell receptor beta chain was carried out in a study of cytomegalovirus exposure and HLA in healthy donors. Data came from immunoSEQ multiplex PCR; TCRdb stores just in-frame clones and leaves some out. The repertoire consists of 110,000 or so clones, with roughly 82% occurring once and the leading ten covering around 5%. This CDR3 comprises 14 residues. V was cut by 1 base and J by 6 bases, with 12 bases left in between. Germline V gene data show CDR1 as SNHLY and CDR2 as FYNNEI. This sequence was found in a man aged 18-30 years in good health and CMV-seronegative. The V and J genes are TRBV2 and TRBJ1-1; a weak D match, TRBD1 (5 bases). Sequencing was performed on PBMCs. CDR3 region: CASSEVLTVSEAFF. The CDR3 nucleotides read TGTGCCAGCAGTGAAGTCTTGACAGTCTCTGAAGCTTTCTTT.